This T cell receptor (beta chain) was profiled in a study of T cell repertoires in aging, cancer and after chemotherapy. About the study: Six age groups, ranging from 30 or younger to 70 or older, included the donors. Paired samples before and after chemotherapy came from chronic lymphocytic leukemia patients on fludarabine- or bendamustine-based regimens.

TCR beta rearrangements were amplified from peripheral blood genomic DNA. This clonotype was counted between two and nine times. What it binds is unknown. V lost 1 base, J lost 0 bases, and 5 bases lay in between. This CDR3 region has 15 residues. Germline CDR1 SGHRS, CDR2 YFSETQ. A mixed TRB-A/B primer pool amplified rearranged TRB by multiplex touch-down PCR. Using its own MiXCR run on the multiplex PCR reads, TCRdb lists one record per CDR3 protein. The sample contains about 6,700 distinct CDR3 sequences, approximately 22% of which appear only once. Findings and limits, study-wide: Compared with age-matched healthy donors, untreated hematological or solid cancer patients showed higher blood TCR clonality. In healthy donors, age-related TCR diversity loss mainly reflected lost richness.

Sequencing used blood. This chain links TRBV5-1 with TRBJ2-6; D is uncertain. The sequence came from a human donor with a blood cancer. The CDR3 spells CASSLLSSGANVLTF. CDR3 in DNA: TGCGCCAGCAGCTTGTTGAGCTCTGGGGCCAACGTCCTGACTTTC. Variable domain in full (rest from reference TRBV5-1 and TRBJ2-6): KAGVTQTPRYLIKTRGQQVTLSCSPISGHRSVSWYQQTPGQGLQFLFEYFSETQRNKGNFPGRFSGRQFSNSRSEMNVSTLELGDSALYLCASSLLSSGANVLTFGAGSRLTVL.